The 7 T cell receptor beta chains reported below all come from one sample, sequenced in a study of shared clonotypes between healthy human individuals. Generated by immunoSEQ multiplex PCR, the TCRdb table keeps only in-frame clones and is missing some. In the table there are approximately 82,000 clones, 62% of which are singletons. Sequencing was performed on memory CD8+ T cells sorted from blood. Noted subset: CD45RO+ cells pooled with CCR7-negative TemRA cells. The receptors originated from a man aged 25-40 years in good health.

This clone was detected a few times. The chain combines TRBV9 with TRBJ1-1; TRBD1 agrees at 8 bases. Germline-derived CDR1 and CDR2 are SGDLS and YYNGEE. The length of the CDR3 is 14 residues. The V gene end was trimmed by 0 bases and the J gene end by 6 bases; junction bases not matched to a gene: 4. The CDR3 DNA sequence: TGTGCCAGCAGCGTAGCCCCAGGGGGCCCTGAAGCTTTCTTT. It is translated as CASSVAPGGPEAFF.

The chain carries TRBV7-9 and TRBJ1-2; no clear D gene. The CDR3 consists of 17 residues. The germline gives CDR1 SEHNR, CDR2 FQNEAQ (reference sequence). Deletions cut 5 bases from V and 6 bases from J, with 25 bases between. The CDR3 sequence is CASSPPLASAGVNGYTF. CDR3 coding DNA: TGTGCCAGCAGCCCACCCTTAGCGTCCGCGGGTGTCAATGGCTACACCTTC.

The chain employs TRBV7-8 and TRBJ2-7; 8 nucleotides agree with TRBD2. Germline CDR1 is SGHVS and CDR2 is FQNEAQ. The CDR3 is made up of 15 amino acids. V lost 1 base and J lost 4; bases outside the gene matches: 6. CDR3 sequence: CASSLVGGESYEQYF. CDR3 DNA sequence: TGTGCCAGCAGCTTAGTCGGGGGGGAGAGTTACGAGCAGTACTTC.

This clone was picked up a small number of times. This sequence joins TRBV7-5 and TRBJ2-1; the D call in the table, TRBD2, was not verified against the DNA. TRBV7-5 is an annotated pseudogene. The CDR3 sequence is 16 residues long. The CDR3 DNA reads TGTGCCAGAAGCGAAAGGGGGGGGCCCTCCTACAATGAGCAGTTCTTC. This encodes CARSERGGPSYNEQFF.

This clone turned up a few times. This chain joins TRBV2 and TRBJ2-7, with 7 bases aligning to TRBD1. The CDR3 sequence is 13 residues long. V shed 5 bases, J shed 4 bases, and the junction held 5 bases outside the gene matches. The germline CDR1 and CDR2 sequences are SNHLY and FYNNEI. The CDR3 spells CASSPGTVYEQYF. The CDR3 DNA is TGTGCCAGCAGTCCCGGGACAGTGTACGAGCAGTACTTC.

This sequence joins TRBV2 and TRBJ2-5, with 7 bases aligning to TRBD1. Germline V gene sequence: CDR1 SNHLY, CDR2 FYNNEI. With V trimmed by 7 bases and J by 1 base, 9 bases remained unmatched. CDR3 length: 15 amino acids. CDR3 sequence reads: CASTRGTVPQETQYF. The CDR3 DNA follows: TGTGCCAGCACCCGTGGGACAGTCCCCCAAGAGACCCAGTACTTC.

In this sample, this clone turned up once. J is TRBJ2-1 and V is TRBV7-9; D call uncertain. The CDR3 runs 13 residues. Germline V gives CDR1 SEHNR, CDR2 FQNEAQ (reference sequence). Trimming took 5 bases from V and 4 from J, leaving 9 bases between them. Here the CDR3 DNA reads TGTGCCAGCAGCCAACTTGAATACAATGAGCAGTTCTTC. This translates into CASSQLEYNEQFF.